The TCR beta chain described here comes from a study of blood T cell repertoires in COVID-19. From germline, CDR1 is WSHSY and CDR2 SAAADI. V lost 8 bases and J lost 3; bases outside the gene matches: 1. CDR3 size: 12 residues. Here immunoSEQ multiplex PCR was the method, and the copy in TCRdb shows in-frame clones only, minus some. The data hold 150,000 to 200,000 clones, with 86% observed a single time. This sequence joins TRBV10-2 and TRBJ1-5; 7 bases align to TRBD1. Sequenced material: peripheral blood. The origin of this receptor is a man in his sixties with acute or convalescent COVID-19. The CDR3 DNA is TGCGCCAGCGGGACAGTCAATCAGCCCCAGCATTTT. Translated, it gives CASGTVNQPQHF.